The rows below give T cell receptor beta chains drawn from one sample of a study of vaccination and CD4 T cells after COVID-19. In TCRdb, the PCR reads were re-called with MiXCR into one record per CDR3 protein. The data hold 18,000 or so distinct CDR3 sequences, with about half observed a single time. No antigens are known for them. This specimen was CD4+ T cells from blood, cultured in vitro, taken about 7 months after SARS-CoV-2 vaccination. Receptors were obtained from a human donor who had recovered from COVID-19. CDR3s leave out the opening cysteine and the closing phenylalanine or tryptophan. Fields, in order: CDR3 protein, V gene, D gene. A D gene is named only where the DNA matches it firmly.

ASSEGISGAHQPQH | TRBV6-1 | .
ASSNRLAGGKIEQY | TRBV11-3 | TRBD2
ASSYRGSDTGELF | TRBV6-4 | .
ASSRPQRGENEQF | TRBV27 | TRBD2
ASSVAGGSPETQY | TRBV9 | TRBD2
SALPGQGVAF | TRBV20-1 | TRBD1
ASSLYQGITETQY | TRBV7-6 | .
ASSMGGISYEQY | TRBV6-1 | .
ASSLLLDTQY | TRBV7-3 | .
SARVGGSRTEAF | TRBV20-1 | .
SASNAGGTPYEQY | TRBV20-1 | TRBD2
SARVFPPDQPQH | TRBV20-1 | .
ASSIASGARNQETQY | TRBV19 | TRBD2
KTAGNQPQH | TRBV11-2 | .
ASSPQGSHSYEQY | TRBV7-9 | .
SARDPDRGKETQY | TRBV20-1 | TRBD1
ATSVRDSNYNEQF | TRBV24-1 | .
ASSMIDPAGAF | TRBV19 | .
ASRPTGQETQY | TRBV7-2 | .
ASSGQPNQPQH | TRBV2 | .
SARDADRATEAF | TRBV20-1 | TRBD1